This T cell receptor (beta chain) originates from a study of T cells in Graves' hyperthyroidism and ophthalmopathy. RNA transcripts gave rise to amplified TCR beta CDR3 regions. In the first-round RT-PCR of the TCR CDR3, the HTBI primer set was used. TCRdb processed the multiplex PCR reads anew with MiXCR; each CDR3 protein has one entry. The sample has 500,000 or so distinct CDR3 sequences, 17% seen once; the top ten hold roughly 15%. Deletions cut 7 bases from V and 5 bases from J, with 14 bases between. This CDR3 spans 13 amino acids. Germline V lookup: CDR1 MNHEY, CDR2 SMNVEV (reference sequence).

Sequences were obtained from blood. The TCR was taken from a woman aged 18-29 years with Graves' ophthalmopathy. The chain uses TRBV27 and TRBJ1-1; unclear D gene. CDR3 nucleotide sequence: TGTGCCAGCAAGGAACACTGGTGGACTGAAGCTTTCTTT. Its translation: CASKEHWWTEAFF.